A selection of T cell receptor beta chains follows, all from one sample in a study of blood T cells in healthy people across ages. TCRdb re-called the 5' RACE reads with MiXCR, one entry per CDR3 protein. The sample carries about 1.5 million distinct CDR3 sequences, 35% to 45% recorded once. Sequenced sample: blood. These receptors were collected from a woman aged 18-35 years in good health. The CDR3 runs from the conserved cysteine through the conserved F or W. Fields, in order: clone size, V gene, J gene, D gene, CDR3 protein, CDR3 DNA. D genes are given only for firm matches. Clone size is given for some rows only: seen once, a few or many times, or a class if the clone is expanded.

.	TRBV5-5	TRBJ1-6	.	CASSSTSVWDYNSPLHF	TGTGCCAGCAGCTCGACTTCCGTTTGGGATTATAATTCACCCCTCCACTTT
.	TRBV20-1	TRBJ2-7	.	CSAQILYEQYF	TGCAGTGCGCAAATTTTATACGAGCAGTACTTC
few	TRBV28	TRBJ2-5	.	CASSFGSILQETQYF	TGTGCCAGCAGTTTTGGGAGTATCCTCCAAGAGACCCAGTACTTC
.	TRBV2	TRBJ2-3	TRBD2	CASGLAGRLDTQYF	TGTGCCAGCGGTCTAGCGGGGAGACTAGATACGCAGTATTTT
few	TRBV20-1	TRBJ1-1	.	CSARYTTEAFF	TGCAGTGCTAGATACACCACTGAAGCTTTCTTT
.	TRBV7-9	TRBJ2-4	.	CASSPPIGREQYF	TGTGCCAGCAGCCCCCCTATAGGTCGGGAGCAGTACTTC
.	TRBV27	TRBJ2-7	.	CASSQRGWHEQYF	TGTGCCAGCAGTCAAAGGGGATGGCACGAGCAGTACTTC
.	TRBV7-8	TRBJ2-1	TRBD1	CASSLRPSTGVFYNEQFF	TGTGCCAGCAGCTTGCGGCCCTCGACAGGGGTGTTCTACAATGAGCAGTTCTTC
.	TRBV7-9	TRBJ1-4	.	CASSHLEGEKLFF	TGTGCCAGCAGCCACCTGGAGGGTGAAAAACTGTTTTTT
.	TRBV4-3	TRBJ2-3	.	CASGQDQRSGQYF	TGCGCCAGCGGCCAAGATCAGAGAAGTGGGCAGTATTTT
few	TRBV4-3	TRBJ2-2	.	CASSQENLNTGELFF	TGCGCCAGCAGCCAAGAGAACCTGAACACCGGGGAGCTGTTTTTT
few	TRBV7-2	TRBJ2-1	TRBD2	CASSSLASGRSDEQFF	TGTGCCAGCAGCTCCTTGGCCAGCGGGAGGAGTGATGAGCAGTTCTTC
few	TRBV4-1	TRBJ1-2	.	CASSQDVGRLPYGYTF	TGCGCCAGCAGCCAAGATGTCGGCAGGCTTCCCTACGGCTACACCTTC
.	TRBV5-1	TRBJ2-7	.	CASSLAGELYEQYF	TGCGCCAGCAGCTTGGCAGGGGAACTCTACGAGCAGTACTTC
.	TRBV7-9	TRBJ2-4	.	CASSPGTQGAKNIQYF	TGTGCCAGCAGCCCTGGGACCCAGGGGGCCAAAAACATTCAGTACTTC
.	TRBV6-6	TRBJ2-1	TRBD2	CASRDGLAGSYNERFF	TGTGCCAGCAGGGATGGACTAGCCGGCTCCTACAATGAGCGGTTCTTC
.	TRBV7-2	TRBJ2-1	.	CASSPRLWADGQFF	TGTGCCAGCAGCCCCCGTCTGTGGGCAGATGGGCAGTTCTTC
.	TRBV6-5	TRBJ1-5	.	CASSYEGMRTNSNQPQHF	TGTGCCAGCAGTTACGAGGGGATGCGGACAAATAGCAATCAGCCCCAGCATTTT
.	TRBV7-2	TRBJ2-1	TRBD2	CASSPVGRASGSVEQFF	TGTGCCAGCAGCCCAGTGGGTAGGGCTAGCGGGAGCGTTGAGCAGTTCTTC
.	TRBV9	TRBJ1-2	.	CASSLTQFYGYTF	TGTGCCAGCAGCCTCACTCAGTTCTATGGCTACACCTTC
.	TRBV5-6	TRBJ2-1	.	CASSPRRPNEQFF	TGTGCCAGCAGCCCGCGAAGACCCAATGAGCAGTTCTTC
.	TRBV7-9	TRBJ1-1	.	CASSRKTNTEAFF	TGTGCCAGCAGTCGCAAGACGAACACTGAAGCTTTCTTT
.	TRBV6-1	TRBJ1-2	TRBD1	CASSDRGQAIYGYTF	TGTGCCAGCAGTGACCGCGGACAGGCGATCTATGGCTACACCTTC
.	TRBV28	TRBJ1-1	.	CASSFRNSYTEAFF	TGTGCCAGCAGTTTTAGGAATTCCTACACTGAAGCTTTCTTT
.	TRBV11-2	TRBJ2-7	.	CASNPILGGSSYNEQYF	TGTGCCAGCAATCCAATCTTGGGCGGGTCCTCCTACAATGAGCAGTACTTC
.	TRBV27	TRBJ2-1	TRBD2	CASSPGTSGIPNEQFF	TGTGCCAGCAGCCCGGGGACTAGCGGGATCCCCAATGAGCAGTTCTTC
few	TRBV7-2	TRBJ2-3	TRBD2	CASSLGGAAGVIDTQYF	TGTGCCAGCAGCTTAGGGGGAGCAGCGGGGGTTATAGATACGCAGTATTTT
few	TRBV29-1	TRBJ2-1	.	CSVDIGEEPYNEQFF	TGCAGCGTTGATATTGGGGAGGAACCCTACAATGAGCAGTTCTTC
.	TRBV12-3/TRBV12-4	TRBJ2-1	.	CASSFETRRHNEQFF	TGTGCCAGCAGTTTTGAAACCCGTCGGCACAATGAGCAGTTCTTC
few	TRBV25-1	TRBJ2-6	.	CASSGMFGGANVLTF	TGTGCCAGCAGTGGGATGTTTGGTGGGGCCAACGTCCTGACTTTC
few	TRBV4-3	TRBJ1-5	.	CASSPTRPGGPQHF	TGCGCCAGCAGCCCGACACGGCCTGGGGGGCCCCAGCATTTT
.	TRBV12-3/TRBV12-4	TRBJ2-4	.	CASSLGRGAENIQYF	TGTGCCAGCAGTCTGGGCCGGGGAGCCGAAAACATTCAGTACTTC
.	TRBV7-9	TRBJ2-1	TRBD1	CASSSTGAAIGQFF	TGTGCCAGCAGCTCCACAGGGGCGGCTATTGGGCAGTTCTTC
.	TRBV12-3/TRBV12-4	TRBJ1-2	.	CASSLTGLGYGYTF	TGTGCCAGCAGCTTAACGGGCCTAGGCTATGGCTACACCTTC
.	TRBV11-2	TRBJ2-7	.	CASSLRRERYNEQYF	TGTGCCAGCAGCTTGAGGAGGGAAAGGTACAATGAGCAGTACTTC
few	TRBV6-2/TRBV6-3	TRBJ2-3	.	CASSYLGRGVGDTQYF	TGTGCCAGCAGTTATCTAGGCCGCGGTGTTGGAGATACGCAGTATTTT
.	TRBV30	TRBJ1-6	.	CAWSASLGWDNSPLHF	TGTGCCTGGAGTGCCTCTCTGGGCTGGGATAATTCGCCCCTCCACTTT
.	TRBV14	TRBJ2-1	TRBD2	CASSQPTSGGYNEQFF	TGTGCCAGCAGCCAACCCACTAGCGGAGGTTACAATGAGCAGTTCTTC
many	TRBV20-1	TRBJ2-7	.	CSASPSYEQYF	TGCAGTGCTAGTCCCTCCTACGAGCAGTACTTC
.	TRBV6-5	TRBJ2-1	.	CASSYTNNDQFF	TGTGCCAGCAGTTACACGAACAATGATCAGTTCTTC
.	TRBV7-9	TRBJ2-3	.	CASSLQNTEDTQYF	TGTGCCAGCAGCTTACAAAACACAGAGGATACGCAGTATTTT
.	TRBV9	TRBJ2-1	TRBD1	CASSVNRGIYNEQFF	TGTGCCAGCAGCGTGAACAGGGGGATCTACAATGAGCAGTTCTTC
.	TRBV20-1	TRBJ2-3	.	CSARRTSTDTQYF	TGCAGTGCTAGAAGGACGTCCACAGATACGCAGTATTTT
.	TRBV5-6	TRBJ1-1	.	CASGLRGWTEAFF	TGTGCCAGCGGCTTGAGGGGTTGGACTGAAGCTTTCTTT
.	TRBV30	TRBJ1-5	.	CAASRGFDQPQHF	TGTGCCGCGAGCAGGGGCTTCGATCAGCCCCAGCATTTT
.	TRBV4-3	TRBJ2-1	TRBD2	CASSQDRLAGSNEQFF	TGCGCCAGCAGCCAAGATAGACTAGCGGGGTCGAATGAGCAGTTCTTC
few	TRBV6-5	TRBJ1-1	TRBD1	CASSYSQGARTEAFF	TGTGCCAGCAGTTACTCGCAGGGGGCAAGAACTGAAGCTTTCTTT
many	TRBV12-3/TRBV12-4	TRBJ2-1	.	CASSLTGRGYNEQFF	TGTGCCAGCAGTTTAACAGGGAGGGGATACAATGAGCAGTTCTTC
many	TRBV24-1	TRBJ2-3	.	CATSRTAGNTQYF	TGTGCCACCAGTCGGACAGCGGGGAATACGCAGTATTTT
once	TRBV12-5	TRBJ1-4	.	CASGSGEGDEKLFF	TGTGCTAGTGGGTCAGGGGAAGGGGATGAAAAACTGTTTTTT
few	TRBV5-1	TRBJ2-5	.	CASSLGAGFEEETQYF	TGCGCCAGCAGCTTAGGGGCAGGGTTTGAGGAAGAGACCCAGTACTTC
.	TRBV7-2	TRBJ2-7	.	CASSAQIQDEQYF	TGTGCCAGCAGCGCCCAGATTCAGGATGAGCAGTACTTC
.	TRBV7-6	TRBJ1-4	TRBD1	CASSLGGTGGGKLFF	TGTGCCAGCAGCTTAGGTGGGACAGGGGGCGGAAAACTGTTTTTT
.	TRBV20-1	TRBJ1-5	.	CSASPEGPRTQHF	TGCAGTGCTAGCCCAGAGGGCCCAAGGACCCAGCATTTT
.	TRBV29-1	TRBJ1-2	.	CSVDMRGQTNYGYTF	TGCAGCGTTGACATGAGGGGTCAGACCAACTATGGCTACACCTTC
.	TRBV6-6	TRBJ2-5	.	CASSSPRADQETQYF	TGTGCCAGCAGTTCCCCTAGGGCAGATCAAGAGACCCAGTACTTC